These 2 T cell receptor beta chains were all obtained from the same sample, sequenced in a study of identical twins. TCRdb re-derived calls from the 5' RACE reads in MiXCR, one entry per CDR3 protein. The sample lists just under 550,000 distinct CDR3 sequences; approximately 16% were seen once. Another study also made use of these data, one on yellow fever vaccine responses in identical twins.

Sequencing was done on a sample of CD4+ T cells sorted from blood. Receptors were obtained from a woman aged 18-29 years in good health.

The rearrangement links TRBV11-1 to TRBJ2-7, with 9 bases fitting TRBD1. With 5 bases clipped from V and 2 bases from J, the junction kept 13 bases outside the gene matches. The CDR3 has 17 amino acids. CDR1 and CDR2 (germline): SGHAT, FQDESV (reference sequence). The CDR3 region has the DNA TGTGCCAGCAGCGCGGGACAGGGTCACAATTTTGCCTACGAGCAGTACTTC. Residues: CASSAGQGHNFAYEQYF.

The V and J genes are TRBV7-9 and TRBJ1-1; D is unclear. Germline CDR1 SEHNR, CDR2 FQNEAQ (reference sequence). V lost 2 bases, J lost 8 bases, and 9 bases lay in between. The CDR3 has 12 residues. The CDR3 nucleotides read TGTGCCAGCAGCTTAATGGCAGTCGAAGCTTTCTTT. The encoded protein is CASSLMAVEAFF. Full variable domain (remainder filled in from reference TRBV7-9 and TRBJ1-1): DTGVSQNPRHKITKRGQNVTFRCDPISEHNRLYWYRQTLGQGPEFLTYFQNEAQLEKSRLLSDRFSAERPKGSFSTLEIQRTEQGDSAMYLCASSLMAVEAFFGQGTRLTVV.